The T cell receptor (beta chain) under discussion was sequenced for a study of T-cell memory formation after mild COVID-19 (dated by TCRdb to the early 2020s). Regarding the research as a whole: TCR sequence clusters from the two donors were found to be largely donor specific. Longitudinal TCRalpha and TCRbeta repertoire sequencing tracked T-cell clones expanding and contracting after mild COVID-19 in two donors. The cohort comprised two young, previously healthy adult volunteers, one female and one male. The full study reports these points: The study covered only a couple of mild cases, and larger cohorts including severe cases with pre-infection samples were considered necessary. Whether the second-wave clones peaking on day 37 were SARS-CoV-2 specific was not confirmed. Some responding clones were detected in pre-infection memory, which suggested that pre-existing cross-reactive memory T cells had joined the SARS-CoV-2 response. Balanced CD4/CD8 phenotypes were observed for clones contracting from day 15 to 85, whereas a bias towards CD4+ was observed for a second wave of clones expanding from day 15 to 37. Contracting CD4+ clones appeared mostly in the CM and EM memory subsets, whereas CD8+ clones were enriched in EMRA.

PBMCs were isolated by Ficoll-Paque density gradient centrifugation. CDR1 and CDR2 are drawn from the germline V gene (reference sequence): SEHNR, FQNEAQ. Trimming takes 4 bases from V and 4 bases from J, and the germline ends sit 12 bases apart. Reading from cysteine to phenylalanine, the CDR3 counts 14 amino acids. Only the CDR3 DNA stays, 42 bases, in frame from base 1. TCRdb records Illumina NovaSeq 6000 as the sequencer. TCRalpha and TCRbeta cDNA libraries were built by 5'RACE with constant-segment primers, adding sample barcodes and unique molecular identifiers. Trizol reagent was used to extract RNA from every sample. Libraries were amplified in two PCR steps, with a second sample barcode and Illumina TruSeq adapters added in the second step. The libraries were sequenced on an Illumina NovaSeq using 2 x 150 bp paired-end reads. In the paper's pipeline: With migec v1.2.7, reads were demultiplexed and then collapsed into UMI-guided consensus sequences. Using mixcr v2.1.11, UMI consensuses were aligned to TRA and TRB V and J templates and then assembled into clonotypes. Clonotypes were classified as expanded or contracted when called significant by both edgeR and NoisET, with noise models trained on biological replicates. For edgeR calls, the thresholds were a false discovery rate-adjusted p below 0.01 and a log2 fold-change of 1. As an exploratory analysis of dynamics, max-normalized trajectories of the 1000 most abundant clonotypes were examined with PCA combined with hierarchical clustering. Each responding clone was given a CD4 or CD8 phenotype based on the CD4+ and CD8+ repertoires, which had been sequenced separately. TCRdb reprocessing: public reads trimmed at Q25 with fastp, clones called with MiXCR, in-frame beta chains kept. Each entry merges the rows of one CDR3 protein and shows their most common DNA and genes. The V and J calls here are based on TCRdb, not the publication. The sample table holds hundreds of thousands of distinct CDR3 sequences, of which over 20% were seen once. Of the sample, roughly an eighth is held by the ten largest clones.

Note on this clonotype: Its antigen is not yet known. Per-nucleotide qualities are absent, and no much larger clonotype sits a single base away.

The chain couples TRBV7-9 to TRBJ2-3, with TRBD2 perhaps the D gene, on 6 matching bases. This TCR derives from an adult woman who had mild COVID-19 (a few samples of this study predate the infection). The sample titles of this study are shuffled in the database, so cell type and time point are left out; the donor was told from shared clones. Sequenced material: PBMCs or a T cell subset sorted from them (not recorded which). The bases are TGTGCCAGCAGCTCTCGGGAGATTCCAGATACGCAGTATTTT. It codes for CASSSREIPDTQYF.